This T cell receptor beta chain was identified in a study of identical twins. Study-wide results and caveats: With abundant cord blood beta clonotypes, insertions were fewer; memory repertoires showed no such pattern. A cross-sectional statistical analysis, not follow-up of the same donors, supported the conclusions. Monozygotic twin pairs showed more out-of-frame TCR alpha sharing than models estimated.

TCRdb reprocessed the 5' RACE reads with MiXCR, giving one entry per CDR3 protein. The sample yields around 470,000 distinct CDR3 sequences, 14% seen once. Turning to this clonotype: Antigen: not known.

The CDR3 sequence is 13 residues long. The ends were cut back, 5 bases at V and 6 bases at J, with 10 bases in the middle. Germline V gives CDR1 MDHEN, CDR2 SYDVKM. These data also formed part of another study, on yellow fever vaccine responses in identical twins.

The sample was CD4+ T cells sorted from blood. The chain has TRBV28 and TRBJ2-2; D is unresolved. This clonotype was sampled from a woman aged 18 to 35 in good health. CDR3 sequence reads: CASSTLVSGELFF. CDR3 nucleotide sequence: TGTGCCAGCAGTACGTTGGTATCCGGGGAGCTGTTTTTT.